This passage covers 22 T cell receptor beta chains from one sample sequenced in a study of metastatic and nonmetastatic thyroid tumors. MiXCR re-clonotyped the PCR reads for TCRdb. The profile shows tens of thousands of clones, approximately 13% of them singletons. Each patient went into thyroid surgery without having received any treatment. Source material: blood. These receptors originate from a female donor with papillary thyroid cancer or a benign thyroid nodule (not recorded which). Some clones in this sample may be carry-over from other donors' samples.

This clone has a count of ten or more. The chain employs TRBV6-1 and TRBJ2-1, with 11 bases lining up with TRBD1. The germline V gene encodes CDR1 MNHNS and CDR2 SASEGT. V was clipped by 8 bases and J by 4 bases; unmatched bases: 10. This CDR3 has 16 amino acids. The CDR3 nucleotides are TGTGCCAGCTCAAACCCCGGGACAGGGGGGTACAATGAGCAGTTCTTC. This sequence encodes CASSNPGTGGYNEQFF.

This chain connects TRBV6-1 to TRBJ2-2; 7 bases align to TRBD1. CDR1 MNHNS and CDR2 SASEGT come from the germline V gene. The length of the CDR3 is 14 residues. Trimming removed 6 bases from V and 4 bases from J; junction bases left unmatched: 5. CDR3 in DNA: TGTGCCAGCAGGGGACAGAGCCTCACCGGGGAGCTGTTTTTT. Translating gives CASRGQSLTGELFF.

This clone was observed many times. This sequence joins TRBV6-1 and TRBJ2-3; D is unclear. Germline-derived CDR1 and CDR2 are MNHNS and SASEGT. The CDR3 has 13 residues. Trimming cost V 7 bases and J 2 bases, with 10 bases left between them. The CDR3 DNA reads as TGTGCCAGCACCGAGACCCCCACAGATACGCAGTATTTT. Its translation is CASTETPTDTQYF.

This CDR3 reads CASSLIHTGALGEQFF. CDR3 DNA: TGTGCCAGCAGCCTCATCCATACAGGGGCATTGGGCGAGCAGTTCTTC. The chain couples TRBV11-1 to TRBJ2-1, with 7 bases fitting TRBD1. V gave up 5 bases and J gave up 10 bases; unmatched junction bases: 17. CDR3 size: 16 residues. Germline assignment: CDR1 SGHAT and CDR2 FQDESV (reference sequence).

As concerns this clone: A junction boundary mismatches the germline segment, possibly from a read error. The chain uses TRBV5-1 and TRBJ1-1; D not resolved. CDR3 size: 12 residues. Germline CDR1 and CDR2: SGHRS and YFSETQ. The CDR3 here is CASSLEGSEALF. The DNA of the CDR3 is TGCGCCAGCAGCTTGGAAGGGTCTGAAGCTTTGTTT.

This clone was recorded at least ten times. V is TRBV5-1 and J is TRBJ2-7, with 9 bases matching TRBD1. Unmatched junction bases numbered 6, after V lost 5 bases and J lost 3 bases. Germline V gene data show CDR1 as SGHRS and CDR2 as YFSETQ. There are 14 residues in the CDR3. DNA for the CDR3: TGCGCCAGCAGACATGGACAGGGGAGCTACGAGCAGTACTTC. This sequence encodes CASRHGQGSYEQYF.

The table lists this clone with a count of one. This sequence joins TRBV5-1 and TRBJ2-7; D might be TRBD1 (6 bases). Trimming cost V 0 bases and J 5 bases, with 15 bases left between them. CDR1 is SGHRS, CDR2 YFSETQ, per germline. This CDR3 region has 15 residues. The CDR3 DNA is TGCGCCAGCAGCTTGGCCCCGGGACATGCAGACGAGCAGTACTTC. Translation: CASSLAPGHADEQYF.

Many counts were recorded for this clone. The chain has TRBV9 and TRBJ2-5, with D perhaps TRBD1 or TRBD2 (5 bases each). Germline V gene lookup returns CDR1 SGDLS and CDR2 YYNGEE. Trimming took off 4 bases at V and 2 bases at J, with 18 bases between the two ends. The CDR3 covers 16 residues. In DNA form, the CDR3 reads TGTGCCAGCAGCATTAGGGACCATAGTTATCAAGAGACCCAGTACTTC. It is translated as CASSIRDHSYQETQYF.

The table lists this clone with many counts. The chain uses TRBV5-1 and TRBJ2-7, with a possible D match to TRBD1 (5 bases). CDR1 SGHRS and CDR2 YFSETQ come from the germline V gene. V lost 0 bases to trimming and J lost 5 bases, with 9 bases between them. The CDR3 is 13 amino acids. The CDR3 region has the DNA TGCGCCAGCAGCTTGGTAGGGGCCCACGAGCAGTACTTC. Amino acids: CASSLVGAHEQYF. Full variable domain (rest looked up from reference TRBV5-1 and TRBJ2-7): KAGVTQTPRYLIKTRGQQVTLSCSPISGHRSVSWYQQTPGQGLQFLFEYFSETQRNKGNFPGRFSGRQFSNSRSEMNVSTLELGDSALYLCASSLVGAHEQYFGPGTRLTVT.

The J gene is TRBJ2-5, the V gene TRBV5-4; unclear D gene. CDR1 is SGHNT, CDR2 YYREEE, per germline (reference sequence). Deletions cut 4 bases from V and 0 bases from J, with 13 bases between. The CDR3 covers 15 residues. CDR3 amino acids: CASSRPDNNQETQYF. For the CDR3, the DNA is TGTGCCAGCAGCAGGCCCGACAATAACCAAGAGACCCAGTACTTC.

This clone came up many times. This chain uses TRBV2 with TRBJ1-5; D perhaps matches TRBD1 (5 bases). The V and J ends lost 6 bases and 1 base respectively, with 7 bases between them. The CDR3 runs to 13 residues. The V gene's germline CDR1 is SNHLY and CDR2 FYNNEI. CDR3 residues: CASSQGSNQPQHF. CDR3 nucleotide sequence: TGTGCCAGCAGCCAGGGCAGCAATCAGCCCCAGCATTTT.

The DNA of the CDR3 is TGTGCCAGCAGTGCCGATCACGGGGGTAACTCACCCCTCCACTTT. This translates into CASSADHGGNSPLHF. The chain couples TRBV28 to TRBJ1-6; D possibly corresponds to TRBD1 (5 bases). Germline values: CDR1 MDHEN, CDR2 SYDVKM. Trimming cost V 5 bases and J 10 bases, with 18 bases left between them. This CDR3 has 15 amino acids.

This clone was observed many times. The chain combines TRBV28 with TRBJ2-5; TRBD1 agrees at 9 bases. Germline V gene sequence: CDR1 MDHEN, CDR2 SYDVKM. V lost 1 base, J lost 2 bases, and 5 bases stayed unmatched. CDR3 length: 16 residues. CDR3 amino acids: CASSLSPGQGQETQYF. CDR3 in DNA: TGTGCCAGCAGTTTATCTCCGGGACAGGGACAAGAGACCCAGTACTTC.

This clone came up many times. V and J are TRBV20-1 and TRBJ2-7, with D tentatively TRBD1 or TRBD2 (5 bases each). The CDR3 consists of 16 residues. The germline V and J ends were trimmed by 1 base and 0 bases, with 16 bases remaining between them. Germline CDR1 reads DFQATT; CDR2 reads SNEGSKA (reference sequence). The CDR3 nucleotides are TGCAGTGCTAGAGGAAGGGGTGGGGGTTCCTCCTACGAGCAGTACTTC. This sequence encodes CSARGRGGGSSYEQYF.

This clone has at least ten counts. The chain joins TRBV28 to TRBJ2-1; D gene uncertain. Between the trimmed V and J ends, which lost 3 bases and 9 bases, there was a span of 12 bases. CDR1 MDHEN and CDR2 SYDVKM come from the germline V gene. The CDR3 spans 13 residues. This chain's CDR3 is CASSLGRYGEQFF. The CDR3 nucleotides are TGTGCCAGCAGTTTGGGTAGATATGGTGAGCAGTTCTTC.

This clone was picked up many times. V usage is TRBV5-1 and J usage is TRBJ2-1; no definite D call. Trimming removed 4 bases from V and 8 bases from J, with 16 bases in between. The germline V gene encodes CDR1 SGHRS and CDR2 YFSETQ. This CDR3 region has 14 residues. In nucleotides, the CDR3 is TGCGCCAGCAGCCCGGAACCGATCATGCATGAGCAGTTCTTC. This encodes CASSPEPIMHEQFF.

CDR3 nucleotide sequence: TGTGCCAGCAGCCATGCGGGACTAGCGGGAGAATACTTCTTC. Translating it yields CASSHAGLAGEYFF. The chain combines TRBV12-3 or TRBV12-4 with TRBJ2-1; 14 positions agree with TRBD2. CDR3 length: 14 amino acids. The V segment lost 6 bases and the J segment 16 bases; nucleotides outside the gene matches: 11.

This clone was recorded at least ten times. CDR3 bases: TGCAGCGCCGGGCCGAGATCCTACGAGCAGTACTTC. Translated: CSAGPRSYEQYF. V is TRBV29-1 and J is TRBJ2-7; no firm D call. This CDR3 is built from 12 residues. Germline CDR1 and CDR2: SQVTM and ANQGSEA. V lost 7 bases and J 1 base, leaving 11 bases between the germline ends.

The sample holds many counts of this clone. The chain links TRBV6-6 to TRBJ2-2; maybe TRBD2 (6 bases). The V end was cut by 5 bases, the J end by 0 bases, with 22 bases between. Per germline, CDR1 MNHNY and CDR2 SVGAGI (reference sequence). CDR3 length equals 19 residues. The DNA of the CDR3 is TGTGCCAGCAGTCCCTATACGCGGGGAGAGGCTACGAACACCGGGGAGCTGTTTTTT. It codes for CASSPYTRGEATNTGELFF.

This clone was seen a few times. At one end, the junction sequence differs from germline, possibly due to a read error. The CDR3 nucleotides read TGTTCCAGCAGTACAGGGGTACTGGGCGAGCAGTACTTC. Residues: CSSSTGVLGEQYF. The rearrangement joins TRBV6-1 to TRBJ2-7; 7 nucleotides agree with TRBD1. CDR3 size: 13 residues. The germline V gene has CDR1 MNHNS and CDR2 SASEGT.

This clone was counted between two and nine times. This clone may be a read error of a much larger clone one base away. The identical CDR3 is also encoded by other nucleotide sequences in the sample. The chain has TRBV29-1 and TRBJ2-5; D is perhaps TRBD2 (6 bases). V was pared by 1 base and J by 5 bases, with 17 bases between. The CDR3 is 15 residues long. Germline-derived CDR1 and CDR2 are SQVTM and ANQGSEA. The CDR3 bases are TGCAGCGTTGAAGTGACCAGGGTTGGGGGGGAGACCCAGTACTTC. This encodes CSVEVTRVGGETQYF.

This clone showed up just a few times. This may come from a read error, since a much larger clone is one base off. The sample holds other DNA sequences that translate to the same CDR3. CDR3: CAWSVKVYGTAGGYTF. The CDR3 nucleotides are TGTGCCTGGAGTGTTAAGGTCTACGGTACGGCGGGTGGCTACACCTTC. The chain combines TRBV30 with TRBJ1-2, with unresolved D. With 0 bases removed from V and 7 bases from J, the gap between germline ends came to 21 bases. This CDR3 spans 16 amino acids. The germline V gene has CDR1 GTSNPN and CDR2 SVGIG (reference sequence).